This T cell receptor beta chain appears in the sequencing data of a study of T cells after yellow fever vaccination. This clonotype was counted a few times. This CDR3 has 14 amino acids. A 5'RACE template-switching step, the method used to make TCR cDNA, added a universal primer site and UMIs. TCRdb itself ran the 5' RACE reads through MiXCR, one entry per CDR3 protein. The sample shows about 630,000 distinct CDR3 sequences, roughly 12% of them seen only once. The sample in question was PBMCs, obtained on the day of the yellow fever booster vaccination. The rearrangement uses TRBV21-1 and TRBJ2-2; the table assigns TRBD1, which was not confirmed against the DNA. TRBV21-1 is flagged as a pseudogene. This sequence originates from a young man who received the YFV17D yellow fever vaccine. CDR3 DNA sequence: TGTGCCAGCGTGGGACGGGAGAACACCGGGGAGCTGTTTTTT. This translates into CASVGRENTGELFF.